The 24 T cell receptor beta chains below were found in one sample sequenced in a study of T cells in Graves' hyperthyroidism and ophthalmopathy. RNA transcripts were the template for amplifying TCR beta CDR3 regions. A first-round RT-PCR of the TCR CDR3 used the HTBI primer set. TCRdb passed the multiplex PCR reads through MiXCR, listing each CDR3 protein once. The top ten hold 10% of the sample, which has 25,000 to 30,000 distinct CDR3 sequences, around 40% seen once. Sequencing was performed on blood. These receptors were taken from a woman aged 30 to 39 with Graves' hyperthyroidism.

The genes are TRBV25-1 and TRBJ1-6; 8 bases are shared with TRBD1. This CDR3 region has 15 residues. V lost 4 bases, J lost 6 bases, and 5 bases stayed unmatched. From germline, CDR1 is MGHDK and CDR2 SYGVNS. This CDR3 is CASSATGGSNSPLHF. CDR3 nucleotide sequence: TGTGCCAGCAGTGCTACAGGGGGAAGTAATTCACCCCTCCACTTT.

Ten or more counts support this clonotype. The chain carries TRBV6-1 and TRBJ2-7, with a possible D match to TRBD2 (6 bases). CDR1 and CDR2 (germline): MNHNS, SASEGT. Trimming removed 0 bases from V and 2 bases from J, with 11 bases in between. This CDR3 comprises 15 residues. CDR3 loop: CASSEAFQRAYEQYF. CDR3 nucleotide sequence: TGTGCCAGCAGTGAAGCGTTCCAGCGGGCCTACGAGCAGTACTTC.

This chain joins TRBV19 and TRBJ2-5; TRBD2 matches at 9 bases. This CDR3 contains 19 residues. V lost 0 bases and J lost 0; bases outside the gene matches: 11. The germline V gene has CDR1 LNHDA and CDR2 SQIVND (reference sequence). CDR3: CASSIDLWGSGRYQETQYF. The CDR3 nucleotides read TGTGCCAGTAGTATAGATCTTTGGGGTAGCGGGAGATACCAAGAGACCCAGTACTTC.

This clonotype showed up many times. The V and J genes are TRBV6-6 and TRBJ1-1; D is undetermined. The CDR3 runs 16 residues. The germline gives CDR1 MNHNY, CDR2 SVGAGI (reference sequence). V was cut by 0 bases and J by 4 bases, with 15 bases left in between. The CDR3 sequence is CASSYSISQRGTEAFF. The CDR3 nucleotides are TGTGCCAGCAGTTACTCGATCTCGCAGCGAGGCACTGAAGCTTTCTTT.

J is TRBJ2-7 and V is TRBV14; TRBD1 matches at 9 bases. After removal of 4 bases from V and 2 bases from J, the junction contained 9 bases not matched to a gene. In germline, CDR1 is SGHDN, CDR2 FVKESK. CDR3 length: 16 residues. This CDR3 reads CASSRSNRGRPYEQYF. For the CDR3, the DNA is TGTGCCAGCAGCCGCTCTAACAGGGGGCGCCCCTACGAGCAGTACTTC.

This clonotype was seen many times. The CDR3 DNA reads as TGCAGTGCTAGATCGTTAGCGGGTTTCCACACAGATACGCAGTATTTT. As protein: CSARSLAGFHTDTQYF. This chain joins TRBV20-1 and TRBJ2-3; 7 bases map to TRBD2. Germline V gives CDR1 DFQATT, CDR2 SNEGSKA (reference sequence). The CDR3 consists of 16 residues. V lost 2 bases, J lost 2 bases, and 10 bases stayed unmatched.

This clonotype was seen repeatedly, ten times or more. The V and J genes are TRBV6-2 or TRBV6-3 and TRBJ1-5; TRBD1 matches 7 bases. Germline CDR1 reads MNHEY; CDR2 reads SVGEGT. The CDR3 consists of 12 residues. The trim removed 6 bases at V and 5 bases at J, leaving 1 base unmatched. The CDR3 bases are TGTGCCAGCAGACAGGGGCATCAGCCCCAGCATTTT. Protein product: CASRQGHQPQHF.

By share, this clonotype counts as medium-sized (0.01 to 0.1%). The genes are TRBV7-2 and TRBJ2-1; D gene ambiguous. From germline, CDR1 is SGHTA and CDR2 FQGNSA. The CDR3 sequence is 12 residues long. Trimming stripped 1 base from V and 7 bases from J, with 5 bases between. CDR3 nucleotides: TGTGCCAGCAGCTTAGATAGTAATGAGCAGTTCTTC. Protein: CASSLDSNEQFF.

Ten or more counts support this clonotype. J is TRBJ1-2 and V is TRBV5-6; TRBD1 aligns across 7 bases. The J segment lost 5 bases and the V segment lost 6 bases, leaving 7 bases of the junction unmatched. Germline V lookup: CDR1 SGHDT, CDR2 YYEEEE. The CDR3 has 13 amino acids. CDR3 coding DNA: TGTGCCAGCAAGACAGGGCGGCGGTATGGCTACACCTTC. This encodes CASKTGRRYGYTF.

The genes are TRBV24-1 and TRBJ2-3, with D possibly matching TRBD1 (5 bases). The germline CDR1 and CDR2 sequences are KGHDR and SFDVKD. V dropped 3 bases and J dropped 4 bases, with 16 bases sitting between them. The CDR3 sequence is 16 residues long. CDR3 residues: CATSDVQKGVADTQYF. The CDR3 region has the DNA TGTGCCACCAGTGATGTCCAGAAAGGGGTCGCAGATACGCAGTATTTT.

The chain couples TRBV20-1 to TRBJ1-4; D is perhaps TRBD1 (6 bases). Trimming left V 2 bases short and J 7 bases short, with 17 bases between. The CDR3 extends over 15 amino acids. Germline CDR1 is DFQATT and CDR2 is SNEGSKA (reference sequence). The CDR3 reads CSARWAGDLSEKLFF. The DNA of the CDR3 is TGCAGTGCTAGATGGGCAGGGGATCTAAGTGAAAAACTGTTTTTT.

This clonotype counts as medium-sized. The chain joins TRBV20-1 to TRBJ2-7, with D perhaps TRBD2 (7 bases). Germline V lookup: CDR1 DFQATT, CDR2 SNEGSKA (reference sequence). The CDR3 covers 13 residues. The V end lost 8 bases, the J end lost 6 bases, and 20 bases lay between the germline ends. The CDR3 DNA is TGCAGTTCCAGGGGAGGGGACCGGGGCGAGCAGTACTTC. Its translation: CSSRGGDRGEQYF.

A few counts support this clonotype. At one end, the junction sequence differs from germline, possibly due to a read error. V and J are TRBV7-6 and TRBJ2-5; a possible D gene is TRBD2 (5 bases). Germline CDR1 SGHVS, CDR2 FNYEAQ. This CDR3 is 13 amino acids long. The DNA for the CDR3 is TGTGCTAGCAGCCCTACTAGAACGGAGACCCAGTACTTC. Protein sequence: CASSPTRTETQYF.

The chain joins TRBV11-2 to TRBJ1-1; D remains ambiguous. This CDR3 contains 14 residues. Between the trimmed V and J ends, which lost 2 bases and 0 bases, there was a span of 7 bases. CDR1 and CDR2 (germline): SGHAT, FQNNGV. The chain's CDR3 is CASSLRRLNTEAFF. As DNA, the CDR3 is TGTGCCAGCAGCTTACGAAGGTTGAACACTGAAGCTTTCTTT. Supplemented by reference TRBV11-2 and TRBJ1-1, the full variable domain reads EAGVAQSPRYKIIEKRQSVAFWCNPISGHATLYWYQQILGQGPKLLIQFQNNGVVDDSQLPKDRFSAERLKGVDSTLKIQPAKLEDSAVYLCASSLRRLNTEAFFGQGTRLTVV.

V is TRBV19 and J is TRBJ2-5; D is possibly TRBD2 (6 bases). The length of the CDR3 is 12 residues. Germline V gene lookup returns CDR1 LNHDA and CDR2 SQIVND (reference sequence). V was pared by 6 bases and J by 5 bases, with 10 bases between. In nucleotides, the CDR3 is TGTGCCAGTAGCGGGGGTCGGGAGACCCAGTACTTC. Its translation is CASSGGRETQYF. The variable domain in full, completed from reference TRBV19 and TRBJ2-5, reads DGGITQSPKYLFRKEGQNVTLSCEQNLNHDAMYWYRQDPGQGLRLIYYSQIVNDFQKGDIAEGYSVSREKKESFPLTVTSAQKNPTAFYLCASSGGRETQYFGPGTRLLVL.

The chain employs TRBV28 and TRBJ2-2; D is tentatively TRBD1 or TRBD2 (6 bases each). The germline V gene has CDR1 MDHEN and CDR2 SYDVKM. The CDR3 covers 18 residues. V gave up 7 bases and J gave up 5 bases, with 26 bases separating them. The CDR3 nucleotides read TGTGCCAGCAACCCTCCGGGGCTGGGGGCGGGAAAAACCGGGGAGCTGTTTTTT. This codes for CASNPPGLGAGKTGELFF.

This clonotype has a count of ten or more. This chain connects TRBV28 to TRBJ1-5, with 7 bases identical to TRBD1. Germline-derived CDR1 and CDR2 are MDHEN and SYDVKM. V shed 2 bases, J shed 14 bases, and the junction held 6 bases outside the gene matches. This CDR3 spans 12 amino acids. The CDR3 nucleotides read TGTGCCAGCAGTTTACTCGAGACAGGGAAGCATTTT. This sequence encodes CASSLLETGKHF. The variable domain in full, completed from reference TRBV28 and TRBJ1-5, reads DVKVTQSSRYLVKRTGEKVFLECVQDMDHENMFWYRQDPGLGLRLIYFSYDVKMKEKGDIPEGYSVSREKKERFSLILESASTNQTSMYLCASSLLETGKHFGDGTRLSIL.

This clonotype is judged medium-sized. The rearrangement links TRBV10-1 to TRBJ2-7; D is perhaps TRBD2 (5 bases). V lost 2 bases to trimming and J lost 3 bases, with 11 bases between them. The CDR3 length is 14 residues. Per the germline V gene, CDR1 is WNHNN and CDR2 is SYGVQD (reference sequence). This CDR3 is CASSETGLLYEQYF. Here the CDR3 DNA reads TGCGCCAGCAGTGAGACTGGACTTCTCTACGAGCAGTACTTC.

This clonotype was counted many times. This chain joins TRBV6-2 or TRBV6-3 and TRBJ2-1, with 9 bases identical to TRBD1. The germline V gene encodes CDR1 MNHEY and CDR2 SVGEGT. The CDR3 sequence is 13 residues long. J was trimmed by 12 bases and V by 8 bases; bases with no gene match: 11. CDR3 coding DNA: TGTGCCAGCTCACTCTGGGGGGGACAGGGGCAGTTCTTC. Its protein product is CASSLWGGQGQFF.

The rearrangement uses TRBV15 and TRBJ2-1; 12 positions match TRBD2. Trimming cost V 3 bases and J 3 bases; bases outside gene matches: 3. The CDR3 has 16 residues. The germline V gene has CDR1 LNHNV and CDR2 YYDKDF (reference sequence). CDR3 DNA sequence: TGTGCCACCAGCAGCTTGGGACTAGCGGGCTACAATGAGCAGTTCTTC. It codes for CATSSLGLAGYNEQFF.

This chain joins TRBV10-1 and TRBJ2-1; TRBD2 aligns across 13 bases. The CDR3 runs 17 residues. The V gene's germline CDR1 is WNHNN and CDR2 SYGVQD (reference sequence). J lost 8 bases, V lost 5 bases, and 12 bases had no gene match. In nucleotides, the CDR3 is TGCGCCAGCAGTCGATTCGGACTAGCGGGAGTAGTGGATGAGCAGTTCTTC. Its translation: CASSRFGLAGVVDEQFF.

The CDR3 DNA reads TGTGCCAGCAGCGTCGGCAGCCCGGCCTATGGCTACACCTTC. Encoded protein: CASSVGSPAYGYTF. This chain connects TRBV9 to TRBJ1-2, with unresolved D. Trimming stripped 2 bases from V and 4 bases from J, with 12 bases between. CDR1 SGDLS and CDR2 YYNGEE come from the germline V gene. The CDR3 contains 14 residues.

V is TRBV12-3 or TRBV12-4 and J is TRBJ1-3; a weak D match, TRBD1 (5 bases). The CDR3 is 14 amino acids. Between the trimmed V and J ends, which lost 2 bases and 5 bases, there was a span of 10 bases. The CDR3 region has the DNA TGTGCCAGCAGTTTATTGGGGGGAAGAAACACCATATATTTT. Amino acids: CASSLLGGRNTIYF.

This clonotype was detected only a few times. The genes are TRBV30 and TRBJ2-3, with D perhaps being TRBD1 or TRBD2 (6 bases each). Between the trimmed V and J ends, which lost 2 bases and 6 bases, there was a span of 18 bases. This CDR3 comprises 15 residues. Germline CDR1 GTSNPN, CDR2 SVGIG (reference sequence). The CDR3 sequence: CAWSPHSTGGDTQYF. The CDR3, as DNA: TGTGCCTGGAGTCCACATTCGACAGGAGGGGATACGCAGTATTTT.